This T cell receptor beta chain was recorded in a study of blood T cells in healthy people across ages (dated by TCRdb to about 2015). Regarding the complete study: In model experiments, template switching captured roughly one uniquely barcoded TCR beta cDNA molecule for every two T cells. To track age-related changes in TCR beta repertoire diversity, the study relied on deep sequencing normalized with unique cDNA molecular identifiers. The donors were divided into four age groups: young (average approximately 15 years), middle-aged (approximately 39), aged (around 59) and long-lived (roughly 82). For two donors (one aged 18 to 29 and one aged 80 or older), the study analyzed two additional independent replicas of 1 million unique cDNA reads from the same blood draw. General findings and caveats noted by the study authors: The long-lived group showed more naive CD4+ T cells, fewer expanded clones and increased TCR diversity than the aged group, suggesting age selection. Observed TCR beta diversity per million T cells fell roughly linearly with age, and a significant reduction was already apparent by age around 44. Since profiling was done on bulk unsorted PBMCs, naive and antigen-experienced compartments could not be conclusively compared. Estimates of total diversity based on one million sequenced T cells were regarded as lower bounds and as underestimates. Because the CMV infection status of the donors was unknown, age-related changes in expanded clonotypes may potentially have been confounded. A strong correlation was found between observed TCR beta diversity and the percentage of naive T cells measured by flow cytometry.

There are 12 amino acids in the CDR3, from cysteine to phenylalanine inclusive. Only the CDR3 region is kept as DNA, spanning 36 bases read in frame from base 1. The germline V gene yields SQVTM for CDR1 and ANQGSEA for CDR2. The trim is 3 bases for V and 0 bases for J, with a gap of 4 bases between the germline ends. Preparation of the library involved 5' RACE. This sample was sequenced with an Illumina HiSeq 2500. The second PCR ran for about 6 to 11 cycles and used a J-beta primer mix along with a sample-barcoded 5' primer. A template-switch 5' adaptor carrying 12 random nucleotides introduced a unique molecular identifier onto each TCR beta cDNA molecule. Each sample yielded at least 3 million CDR3-containing paired-end reads. The Mint cDNA synthesis kit, primed by a TRBC-specific oligonucleotide, was used to synthesize first-strand cDNA from all RNA. After uracil-DNA glycosylase treatment, a first 18-cycle PCR used universal primers M1SS and BC2_uni_R on all cDNA. The original methods were these. For normalization, 1 million high-quality reads were randomly selected from each sample, with every read carrying a distinct molecular identifier. Reads sharing molecular identifiers were discarded rather than binned into consensus sequences. MiTCR, run with a Q25 quality threshold and the strictest error-elimination algorithm, handled CDR3 identification, clonotype clustering and error correction. A nonparametric unseen species model with Euler transformation was used to estimate lower-bound total TCR beta diversity. TCRdb trimmed the raw reads at Q25, called clones with MiXCR and kept productive beta chains. Merged by CDR3 protein, the rows form single entries marked with the most common genes and DNA. Here the V and J calls rest on TCRdb's processing, not on the authors' analysis. The sample table shows more than 750,000 distinct CDR3 sequences, and approximately 32% are seen once. The ten largest clones capture around 9.6% of the sample.

Points on this clonotype: Its antigen is still unknown. The sample holds no much larger clone one base away, and base qualities are not on file.

The roughly 38 donors, aged roughly 6 to 95 years, were systemically healthy Caucasian individuals from Russia. About 10 milliliters of peripheral blood were drawn from each donor into EDTA-treated Vacutainer tubes. Ficoll-Paque density-gradient centrifugation was used to isolate PBMCs, with at least 7 million per sample. Trizol reagent was used to extract total RNA from the PBMCs, yielding at least 6 micrograms per sample. The percentages of naive CD45RAhigh/CD27high T cells were determined by flow cytometry on a PBMC aliquot from every donor. The data were also submitted as part of a second study, on T cells of mothers and their children. The other study reports the following: Donors were nine systemically healthy Caucasian individuals: three mothers and their six children. cDNA synthesis consumed the entire amount of extracted RNA, loaded at approximately 1.5 ug RNA in each 15 ul reaction. In the second PCR, the M1S primer introduced both the sample barcodes and 2-4 random nucleotides. Over 8 million TCR beta CDR3 reads came from each mother, compared with a few million reads from each child. Thymic selection shapes the output of TCR recombination in a similar way in related and unrelated pairs, and inherited differences have a minor effect. Related mother-child pairs always showed normalized repertoire overlap that was slightly higher than in unrelated mother-child pairs, though the difference was never significant. Persistent microchimeric T cell clones were not detected, at a sensitivity of about 99 clones per million clonotypes. In the study, deep NGS was used to compare the TCR beta repertoires of mothers and children, and features distinguishing related mother-child pairs from unrelated individuals were sought. Mothers averaged roughly 36 +/- 4 years of age and children averaged about 10 +/- 4 years. After adapter ligation was performed with NEBNext reagents, the libraries were sequenced on an Illumina HiSeq 2000 with 100+100 nt paired-end reads. To prevent cross-contamination, the mother and child libraries were prepared one month apart and sequenced in separate runs. For each donor, between about 500,000 and 2,000,000 distinct TCR beta clonotypes were identified. Naive TCR beta clonotypes were estimated from low-frequency clonotypes matched to each donor's FACS-determined naive share, without sorting.

Sequencing was performed on blood. This sequence was found in a middle-aged woman in good health. The rearranged segments are TRBV29-1 and TRBJ2-3; confidence is insufficient to name the D gene. The CDR3 reads as follows: CSVESSTDTQYF. The DNA sequence is as follows: TGCAGCGTTGAGTCTAGCACAGATACGCAGTATTTT.